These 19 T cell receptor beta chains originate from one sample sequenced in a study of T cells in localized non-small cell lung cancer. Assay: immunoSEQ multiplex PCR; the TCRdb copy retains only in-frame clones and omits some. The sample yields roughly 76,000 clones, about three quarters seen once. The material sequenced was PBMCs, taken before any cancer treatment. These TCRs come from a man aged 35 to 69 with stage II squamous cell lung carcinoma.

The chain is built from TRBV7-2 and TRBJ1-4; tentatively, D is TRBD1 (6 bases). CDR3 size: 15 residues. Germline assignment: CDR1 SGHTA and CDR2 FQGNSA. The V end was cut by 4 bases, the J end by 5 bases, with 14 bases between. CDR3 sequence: CASSSQGLGNEKLFF. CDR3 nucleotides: TGTGCCAGCAGCTCTCAGGGGTTGGGGAATGAAAAACTGTTTTTT.

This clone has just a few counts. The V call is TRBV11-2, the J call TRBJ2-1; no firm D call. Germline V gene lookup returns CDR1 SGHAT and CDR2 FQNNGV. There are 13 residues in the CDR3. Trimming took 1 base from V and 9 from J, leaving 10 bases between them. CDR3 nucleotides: TGTGCCAGCAGCTTAGGTCACAGAGGTGAGCAGTTCTTC. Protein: CASSLGHRGEQFF.

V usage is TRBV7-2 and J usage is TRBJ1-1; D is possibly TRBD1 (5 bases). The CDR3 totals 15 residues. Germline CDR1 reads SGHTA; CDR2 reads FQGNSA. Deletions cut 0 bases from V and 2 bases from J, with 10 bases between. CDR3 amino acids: CASSLAHQGNTEAFF. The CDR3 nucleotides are TGTGCCAGCAGCTTAGCGCATCAGGGAAACACTGAAGCTTTCTTT.

CDR3 DNA: TGTGCCAGCTCACCACCAGGGCCCAGCAATCAGCCCCAGCATTTT. Translated: CASSPPGPSNQPQHF. The V and J genes are TRBV18 and TRBJ1-5; D remains ambiguous. The V gene's germline CDR1 is KGHSH and CDR2 LQKENI. The CDR3 is made up of 15 amino acids. Deletions cut 0 bases from V and 1 base from J, with 7 bases between.

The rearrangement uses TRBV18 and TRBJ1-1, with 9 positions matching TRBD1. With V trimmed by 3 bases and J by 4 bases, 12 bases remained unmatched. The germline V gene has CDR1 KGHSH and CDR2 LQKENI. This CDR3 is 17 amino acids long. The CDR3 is CASSPLPGTGLATEAFF. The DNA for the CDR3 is TGTGCCAGCTCACCCCTACCCGGGACAGGGTTGGCCACTGAAGCTTTCTTT.

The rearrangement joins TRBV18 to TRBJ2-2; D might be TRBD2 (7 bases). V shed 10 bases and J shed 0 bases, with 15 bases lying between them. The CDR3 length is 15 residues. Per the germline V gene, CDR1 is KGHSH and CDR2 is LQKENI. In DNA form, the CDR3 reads TGTGCCATCCCCCCGGGGGGCTCGAACACCGGGGAGCTGTTTTTT. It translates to CAIPPGGSNTGELFF.

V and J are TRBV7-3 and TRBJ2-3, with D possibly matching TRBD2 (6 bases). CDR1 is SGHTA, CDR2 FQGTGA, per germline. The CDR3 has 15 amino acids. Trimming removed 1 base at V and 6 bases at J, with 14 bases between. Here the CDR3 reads CASSLSLASADTQYF. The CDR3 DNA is TGTGCCAGCAGCTTAAGCTTGGCTAGCGCGGATACGCAGTATTTT. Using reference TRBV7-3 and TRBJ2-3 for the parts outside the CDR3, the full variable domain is GAGVSQTPSNKVTEKGKYVELRCDPISGHTALYWYRQSLGQGPEFLIYFQGTGAADDSGLPNDRFFAVRPEGSVSTLKIQRTERGDSAVYLCASSLSLASADTQYFGPGTRLTVL.

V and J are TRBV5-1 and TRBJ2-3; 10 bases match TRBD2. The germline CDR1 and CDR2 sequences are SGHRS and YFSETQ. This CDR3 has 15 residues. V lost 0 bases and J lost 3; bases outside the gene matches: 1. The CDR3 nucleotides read TGCGCCAGCAGCTTGGCACTAGCGGGGACAGATACGCAGTATTTT. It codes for CASSLALAGTDTQYF.

The CDR3 bases are TGTGCCAGCAGTACCCGGGGACAGGAAAAACTGTTTTTT. Residues: CASSTRGQEKLFF. The genes are TRBV5-6 and TRBJ1-4; 7 bases are shared with TRBD1. The length of the CDR3 is 13 residues. Germline V CDR1 and CDR2: SGHDT, YYEEEE. Trimming removed 5 bases from V and 8 bases from J; junction bases left unmatched: 6.

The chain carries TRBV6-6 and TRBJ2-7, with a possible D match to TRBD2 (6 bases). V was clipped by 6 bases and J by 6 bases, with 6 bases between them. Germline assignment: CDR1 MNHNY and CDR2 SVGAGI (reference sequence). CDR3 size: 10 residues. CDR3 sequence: CASRGGEQYF. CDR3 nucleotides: TGTGCCAGCAGGGGAGGCGAGCAGTACTTC.

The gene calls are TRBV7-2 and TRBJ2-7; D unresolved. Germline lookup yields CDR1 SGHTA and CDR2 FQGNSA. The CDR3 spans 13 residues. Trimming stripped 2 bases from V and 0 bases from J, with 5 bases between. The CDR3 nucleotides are TGTGCCAGCAGCTTAACAGCCTCCTACGAGCAGTACTTC. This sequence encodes CASSLTASYEQYF.

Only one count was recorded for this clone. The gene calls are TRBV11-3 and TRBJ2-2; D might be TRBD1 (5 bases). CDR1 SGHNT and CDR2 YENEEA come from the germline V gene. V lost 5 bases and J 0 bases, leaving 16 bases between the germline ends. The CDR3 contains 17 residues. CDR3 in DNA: TGTGCCAGCAGCCCCTCCCTGACAGTAACGAACACCGGGGAGCTGTTTTTT. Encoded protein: CASSPSLTVTNTGELFF.

The CDR3 nucleotides are TGTGCCTGGAGTGGGACGGGGAGCAATCAGCCCCAGCATTTT. Encoded protein: CAWSGTGSNQPQHF. The chain uses TRBV30 and TRBJ1-5, with no clear D. The CDR3 covers 14 residues. Per the germline V gene, CDR1 is GTSNPN and CDR2 is SVGIG (reference sequence). V lost 1 base and J lost 1, with 8 bases in between.

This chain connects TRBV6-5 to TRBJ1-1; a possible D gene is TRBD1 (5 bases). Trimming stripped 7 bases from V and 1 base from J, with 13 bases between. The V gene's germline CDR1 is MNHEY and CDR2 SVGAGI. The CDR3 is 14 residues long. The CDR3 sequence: CASTPNRWNTEAFF. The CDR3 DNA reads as TGTGCCAGCACTCCGAACAGGTGGAACACTGAAGCTTTCTTT.

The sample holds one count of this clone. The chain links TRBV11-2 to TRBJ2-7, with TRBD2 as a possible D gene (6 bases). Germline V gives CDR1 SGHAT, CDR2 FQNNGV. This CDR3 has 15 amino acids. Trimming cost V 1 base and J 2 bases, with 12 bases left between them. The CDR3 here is CASSLAWGVAYEQYF. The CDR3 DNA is TGTGCCAGCAGCTTAGCTTGGGGGGTAGCCTACGAGCAGTACTTC.

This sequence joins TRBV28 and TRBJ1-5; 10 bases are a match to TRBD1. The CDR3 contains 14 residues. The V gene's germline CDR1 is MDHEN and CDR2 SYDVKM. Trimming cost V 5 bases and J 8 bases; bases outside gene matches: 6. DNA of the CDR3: TGTGCCAGCAGTCAGGGACAGGGGAGGGAGCCCCAGCATTTT. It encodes CASSQGQGREPQHF.

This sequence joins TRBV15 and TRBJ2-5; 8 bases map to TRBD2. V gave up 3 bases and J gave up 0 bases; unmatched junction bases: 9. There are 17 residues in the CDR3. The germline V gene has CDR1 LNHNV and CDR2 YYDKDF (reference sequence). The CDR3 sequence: CATSSPSGGAYQETQYF. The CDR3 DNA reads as TGTGCCACCAGCAGCCCCTCGGGGGGGGCCTACCAAGAGACCCAGTACTTC.

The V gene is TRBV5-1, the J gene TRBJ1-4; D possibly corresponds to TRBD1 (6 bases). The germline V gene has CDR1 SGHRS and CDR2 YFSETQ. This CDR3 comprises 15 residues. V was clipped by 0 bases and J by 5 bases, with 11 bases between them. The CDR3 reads CASSLGVRGNEKLFF. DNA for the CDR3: TGCGCCAGCAGCTTGGGGGTTAGGGGGAATGAAAAACTGTTTTTT.

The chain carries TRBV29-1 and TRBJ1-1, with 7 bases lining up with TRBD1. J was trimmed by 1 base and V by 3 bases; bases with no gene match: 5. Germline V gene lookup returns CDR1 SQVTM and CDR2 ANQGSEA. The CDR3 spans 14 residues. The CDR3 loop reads CSVDRQGPNTEAFF. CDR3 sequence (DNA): TGCAGCGTTGATAGACAGGGCCCGAACACTGAAGCTTTCTTT.